This is a list of T cell receptor beta chains from one sample in a study of circulating and synovial CD4+ cells in juvenile arthritis. Method: immunoSEQ multiplex PCR; TCRdb's copy keeps in-frame clones and lacks some. The sample records about 35,000 clones, 90% to 95% being singletons. Specimen: CD4+ T cells from blood. These receptors all come from a human donor with juvenile idiopathic arthritis. The CDR3 runs from the conserved cysteine through the conserved F or W. A D gene is named only where the DNA matches it firmly.

j_gene,d_gene,v_gene,CDR3aa
TRBJ2-1,.,TRBV29-1,CSSRRTSPHEQFF
TRBJ1-1,.,TRBV19,CASTSLMNTEAFF
TRBJ1-2,.,TRBV28,CASSSGVFYGYTF
TRBJ1-1,.,TRBV29-1,CSVIPGYNMNTEAFF
TRBJ1-6,.,TRBV28,CATTWGSQNSPLHF
TRBJ1-1,.,TRBV27,CASSRTDPRITEAFF
TRBJ2-7,.,TRBV19,CASLSTRATSLYEQYF
TRBJ1-1,.,TRBV6-5,CASSYRNTEAFF
TRBJ2-3,.,TRBV7-2,CASSLWASVGTDTQYF
TRBJ1-1,TRBD1,TRBV28,CASRDRGDTEAFF
TRBJ2-5,.,TRBV10-2,CASRAGFGEQYF
TRBJ1-2,.,TRBV7-2,CASSSTGSNYGYTF
TRBJ2-1,.,TRBV19,CARRDRGLIMSSSSGNEQFF
TRBJ2-5,.,TRBV9,CASSPSGVTQYF
TRBJ2-3,TRBD1,TRBV19,CASSLDRASTDTQYF
TRBJ2-7,TRBD1,TRBV2,CASSADRANYGQYF
TRBJ1-2,.,TRBV28,CASSLRGSGRDGYTF
TRBJ1-1,.,TRBV11-1,CASSFSQANTEAFF
TRBJ2-1,TRBD2,TRBV5-3,CARSPGGTSSSNEQFF
TRBJ1-3,TRBD1,TRBV27,CASSPRQGASGNTIYF
TRBJ1-6,.,TRBV5-6,CASSLVAGSPLHF
TRBJ1-3,.,TRBV21-1,CASSKGGTGTIYF
TRBJ1-6,TRBD1,TRBV25-1,CASTQTGFWSPLHF
TRBJ1-1,.,TRBV28,CASSGTEAFF